The 16 T cell receptor beta chains given below trace back to one sample, sequenced in a study of Ad26.COV2.S vaccination and SARS-CoV-2 variants. The treatment denotes: 15 to 20 received Ad26.COV2.S at low or high dose, single or two shots; roughly 5 received placebo; per-sample allocation not given. Sampling was done on day 63 after the first vaccine or placebo injection. The repertoire was sequenced with immunoSEQ multiplex PCR; TCRdb's copy has only in-frame clones and lacks some. The sample lists a few hundred thousand clones; 87% were seen once. The sequences come from peripheral blood, collected in a trial of Ad26.COV2.S vaccine versus placebo. The receptors derive from a person between 18 and 65 years old who received the Ad26.COV2.S COVID-19 vaccine or a placebo.

The chain links TRBV7-2 to TRBJ1-2; D is unresolved. The CDR3 length is 13 residues. From germline, CDR1 is SGHTA and CDR2 FQGNSA. Trimming removed 2 bases from V and 7 bases from J, with 11 bases in between. The CDR3 is CASSLSTAPGYTF. In nucleotides, the CDR3 is TGTGCCAGCAGCTTATCGACGGCCCCTGGCTACACCTTC.

V gene TRBV9 combines with J gene TRBJ1-4; D is unresolved. This CDR3 is 14 amino acids long. V was clipped by 10 bases and J by 4 bases, with 17 bases between them. The germline CDR1 and CDR2 sequences are SGDLS and YYNGEE. The CDR3 sequence: CAVVWGSGNEKLFF. The CDR3 nucleotides read TGTGCCGTCGTATGGGGATCGGGTAATGAAAAACTGTTTTTT.

V gene TRBV6-6 combines with J gene TRBJ2-3; 8 bases fit TRBD2. After removal of 7 bases from V and 7 bases from J, the junction contained 10 bases not matched to a gene. CDR1 is MNHNY and CDR2 is SVGAGI in the germline V gene (reference sequence). The length of the CDR3 is 14 residues. The CDR3 region is CASISGTRANTQYF. CDR3 bases: TGTGCCAGCATTTCCGGGACTAGGGCCAATACGCAGTATTTT.

The V call is TRBV7-9, the J call TRBJ2-2, with TRBD1 matching over 7 bases. Germline V gene lookup returns CDR1 SEHNR and CDR2 FQNEAQ (reference sequence). This CDR3 is built from 17 residues. The trim removed 2 bases at V and 4 bases at J, leaving 10 bases unmatched. The chain's CDR3 is CASSLISVTGSTGELFF. CDR3 sequence (DNA): TGTGCCAGCAGCTTAATCTCAGTGACAGGGAGCACCGGGGAGCTGTTTTTT. Full variable domain (remainder filled in from reference TRBV7-9 and TRBJ2-2): DTGVSQNPRHKITKRGQNVTFRCDPISEHNRLYWYRQTLGQGPEFLTYFQNEAQLEKSRLLSDRFSAERPKGSFSTLEIQRTEQGDSAMYLCASSLISVTGSTGELFFGEGSRLTVL.

Only one count was recorded for this clone. The V and J genes are TRBV7-9 and TRBJ1-1, with D possibly TRBD1 on 5 matching bases. This CDR3 contains 14 residues. In germline, CDR1 is SEHNR, CDR2 FQNEAQ (reference sequence). V was pared by 5 bases and J by 4 bases, with 14 bases between. In DNA form, the CDR3 reads TGTGCCAGCAGCCTGACAGTTGTCCCCACTGAAGCTTTCTTT. Protein: CASSLTVVPTEAFF. Full variable domain (rest looked up from reference TRBV7-9 and TRBJ1-1): DTGVSQNPRHKITKRGQNVTFRCDPISEHNRLYWYRQTLGQGPEFLTYFQNEAQLEKSRLLSDRFSAERPKGSFSTLEIQRTEQGDSAMYLCASSLTVVPTEAFFGQGTRLTVV.

This clone was seen a single time. The genes are TRBV18 and TRBJ1-2, with 9 bases lining up with TRBD1. The CDR3 contains 17 residues. The junction had 13 bases not matched to a gene; V was cut back by 0 bases and J by 8 bases. Per germline, CDR1 KGHSH and CDR2 LQKENI. CDR3 nucleotide sequence: TGTGCCAGCTCACCACCGGGTACAGGGGGCCAGATGGGCGGCTACACCTTC. It is translated as CASSPPGTGGQMGGYTF.

Turning to this clone: Other DNA sequences within the sample encode an identical CDR3. The gene calls are TRBV6-4 and TRBJ2-7; unclear D gene. The CDR3 has 11 residues. The germline V and J ends were trimmed by 2 bases and 4 bases, with 3 bases remaining between them. Germline CDR1 is MRHNA and CDR2 is SNTAGT. CDR3 DNA: TGTGCCAGCAGTGACGGGTACGAGCAGTACTTC. Its translation: CASSDGYEQYF.

The J gene is TRBJ1-1, the V gene TRBV29-1; D possibly corresponds to TRBD1 (5 bases). This CDR3 comprises 13 residues. The V gene lost 7 bases and the J gene lost 3 bases, with 15 bases spanning the gap. Germline V gene data show CDR1 as SQVTM and CDR2 as ANQGSEA. The CDR3 region is CSALRGGDTEAFF. The CDR3 DNA follows: TGCAGCGCCCTCCGGGGGGGTGACACTGAAGCTTTCTTT.

The gene calls are TRBV7-9 and TRBJ2-5; D is ambiguous. Trimming removed 1 base from V and 4 bases from J, with 10 bases in between. Germline CDR1 SEHNR, CDR2 FQNEAQ (reference sequence). The CDR3 totals 14 residues. CDR3 DNA: TGTGCCAGCAGCTTAGTAGGGCAAGGAGAGACCCAGTACTTC. This codes for CASSLVGQGETQYF.

The V call is TRBV4-1, the J call TRBJ2-7; 10 nucleotides line up with TRBD1. Germline lookup yields CDR1 MGHRA and CDR2 YSYEKL. This CDR3 has 15 amino acids. The ends lost 4 bases at V and 3 bases at J; junction bases unmatched: 6. CDR3 sequence: CASSRGTGEFYEQYF. CDR3 nucleotide sequence: TGCGCCAGCAGCCGAGGGACAGGGGAGTTCTACGAGCAGTACTTC.

Many counts were recorded for this clone. V is TRBV5-4 and J is TRBJ1-5; D is possibly TRBD1 (6 bases). V was cut by 0 bases and J by 6 bases, with 13 bases left in between. The CDR3 covers 15 residues. Germline V CDR1 and CDR2: SGHNT, YYREEE (reference sequence). In DNA, the CDR3 is TGTGCCAGCAGCTTGGGAGGGGGGGAAGGTCAGCCCCAGCATTTT. Encoded protein: CASSLGGGEGQPQHF. The complete variable domain, with remaining parts taken from reference TRBV5-4 and TRBJ1-5, reads ETGVTQSPTHLIKTRGQQVTLRCSSQSGHNTVSWYQQALGQGPQFIFQYYREEENGRGNFPPRFSGLQFPNYSSELNVNALELDDSALYLCASSLGGGEGQPQHFGDGTRLSIL.

Comment on this clone: The sample holds other DNA sequences that translate to the same CDR3. The chain couples TRBV7-9 to TRBJ1-1; D call uncertain. Trimming pared 2 bases from V and 1 base from J, leaving 5 bases between. The germline V gene encodes CDR1 SEHNR and CDR2 FQNEAQ (reference sequence). The CDR3 length is 13 residues. The CDR3 DNA is TGTGCCAGCAGCTTACAAGGGAACACTGAAGCTTTCTTT. Protein sequence: CASSLQGNTEAFF.

The genes are TRBV7-2 and TRBJ1-4, with unresolved D. Germline CDR1 is SGHTA and CDR2 is FQGNSA. The CDR3 extends over 14 amino acids. V was shortened by 2 bases and J by 6 bases, with 10 bases between the two germline ends. The CDR3 bases are TGTGCCAGCAGCTTAATACGGGCCGATGAAAAACTGTTTTTT. Translating gives CASSLIRADEKLFF.

The chain links TRBV5-1 to TRBJ2-1, with 10 positions matching TRBD2. Germline loops: CDR1 SGHRS, CDR2 YFSETQ. The CDR3 sequence is 13 residues long. V shed 4 bases and J 7 bases; nucleotides not matched to a gene: 2. CDR3 nucleotide sequence: TGCGCCAGCAGCCCGGGACTAGCGAATGAGCAGTTCTTC. Its protein is CASSPGLANEQFF.

This clone came up a few times. The chain is built from TRBV20-1 and TRBJ2-7; 7 bases map to TRBD1. J lost 0 bases, V lost 3 bases, and 2 bases had no gene match. Germline V gene data show CDR1 as DFQATT and CDR2 as SNEGSKA (reference sequence). The CDR3 consists of 13 residues. The CDR3 is CSASGQDSYEQYF. Written as DNA, the CDR3 is TGCAGTGCTAGTGGACAGGACTCCTACGAGCAGTACTTC.

V gene TRBV11-2 combines with J gene TRBJ1-5; no clear D. V was shortened by 3 bases and J by 2 bases, with 23 bases between the two germline ends. Looked up from germline, CDR1 is SGHAT and CDR2 is FQNNGV. The CDR3 consists of 19 residues. CDR3 protein: CASSLRWTGPRPGNQPQHF. The CDR3 DNA reads TGTGCCAGCAGCTTGAGGTGGACCGGGCCTAGGCCGGGCAATCAGCCCCAGCATTTT.